This T cell receptor (beta chain) emerged from a study of T cell responses to AZD1222 COVID-19 vaccine. Per the germline V gene, CDR1 is LGHNA and CDR2 is YNFKEQ. Trimming stripped 1 base from V and 0 bases from J, with 12 bases between. CDR3 length equals 16 residues. As for this clone: Its antigen remains unknown.

The method was immunoSEQ multiplex PCR; TCRdb's version includes in-frame clones alone and lacks a portion of them. The sample holds under 150,000 clones, 80% to 95% seen once. Study-wide findings and caveats: It was only a handful of AZD1222 recipients who were seropositive at baseline. There were repertoire samples only from the period after the peak T cell response. Most donors were white British and more were female, and clonal diversity was possibly underestimated.

This clonotype was sampled from an adult who received the AZD1222 COVID-19 vaccine. The chain couples TRBV4-2 to TRBJ1-1; D may be TRBD1 (5 bases). The sample here was peripheral blood, taken 28 days after the second AZD1222 dose. CDR3 sequence: CASSQARGGVNTEAFF. The CDR3 region has the DNA TGTGCCAGCAGCCAAGCCCGGGGGGGTGTGAACACTGAAGCTTTCTTT.